One and the same sample provided the 7 T cell receptor beta chains below, sequenced in a study of blood T cell repertoires in COVID-19. Repertoires were generated with immunoSEQ multiplex PCR, while TCRdb's copy carries only in-frame clones and drops some. This table has approximately 210,000 clones, approximately 82% appearing once. Input material: peripheral blood. These receptors were taken from a woman in her thirties or forties with acute or convalescent COVID-19.

DNA of the CDR3: TGTGCCTGGGGGGGCGAGACATCGTATAATTCACCCCTCCACTTT. This translates into CAWGGETSYNSPLHF. This sequence joins TRBV30 and TRBJ1-6, with D tentatively TRBD1 (6 bases). Germline V gene sequence: CDR1 GTSNPN, CDR2 SVGIG (reference sequence). Trimming stripped 5 bases from V and 4 bases from J, with 15 bases between. This CDR3 is 15 amino acids long.

This chain links TRBV7-2 with TRBJ1-1; perhaps TRBD1 as D (5 bases). CDR1 is SGHTA and CDR2 is FQGNSA in the germline V gene. V was shortened by 2 bases and J by 5 bases, with 12 bases between the two germline ends. The CDR3 contains 14 residues. The CDR3, as DNA: TGTGCCAGCAGCTTACCAGGGTGGGAAACTGAAGCTTTCTTT. As protein: CASSLPGWETEAFF.

V and J are TRBV7-2 and TRBJ2-3, with D possibly matching TRBD1 (5 bases). With 4 bases removed from V and 4 bases from J, the gap between germline ends came to 9 bases. Germline CDR1 reads SGHTA; CDR2 reads FQGNSA. The CDR3 is 13 amino acids. CDR3 DNA sequence: TGTGCCAGCAGCTCCCAGGGTGCAGATACGCAGTATTTT. It translates to CASSSQGADTQYF.

This chain joins TRBV5-1 and TRBJ2-7; D is unclear. CDR3 length: 14 amino acids. Trimming shortened V by 2 bases and J by 5 bases, and 14 bases separated the two germline ends. Germline CDR1 reads SGHRS; CDR2 reads YFSETQ. CDR3 sequence reads: CASSFGYLGDEQYF. The CDR3 nucleotides are TGCGCCAGCAGCTTCGGCTACCTCGGAGACGAGCAGTACTTC.

The V gene is TRBV6-5, the J gene TRBJ1-1; 8 positions agree with TRBD1. J gave up 5 bases and V 5 bases, and 10 bases lay outside the gene matches. CDR1 is MNHEY and CDR2 is SVGAGI in the germline V gene. The CDR3 consists of 15 residues. The CDR3 sequence is CASSQTGQVKTEAFF. CDR3 nucleotide sequence: TGTGCCAGCAGTCAAACGGGACAGGTCAAGACTGAAGCTTTCTTT.

This chain links TRBV19 with TRBJ2-3; 11 bases align to TRBD2. V shed 5 bases, J shed 2 bases, and the junction held 6 bases outside the gene matches. The CDR3 consists of 16 residues. Germline values: CDR1 LNHDA, CDR2 SQIVND (reference sequence). Here the CDR3 DNA reads TGTGCCAGTAGTCCTCCTAGCGGGGGGCTCACAGATACGCAGTATTTT. Amino acids: CASSPPSGGLTDTQYF.

The chain has TRBV3-1 (or the pseudogene TRBV3-2) and TRBJ2-5; TRBD2 aligns across 10 bases. The CDR3 totals 14 residues. Trimming took 4 bases from V and 5 from J; bases not matched to a gene: 4. CDR1 and CDR2 (germline): LGHDT, YNNKEL (reference sequence). CDR3 region: CASSLGTSVETQYF. DNA of the CDR3: TGTGCCAGCAGCCTAGGGACTAGCGTTGAGACCCAGTACTTC.